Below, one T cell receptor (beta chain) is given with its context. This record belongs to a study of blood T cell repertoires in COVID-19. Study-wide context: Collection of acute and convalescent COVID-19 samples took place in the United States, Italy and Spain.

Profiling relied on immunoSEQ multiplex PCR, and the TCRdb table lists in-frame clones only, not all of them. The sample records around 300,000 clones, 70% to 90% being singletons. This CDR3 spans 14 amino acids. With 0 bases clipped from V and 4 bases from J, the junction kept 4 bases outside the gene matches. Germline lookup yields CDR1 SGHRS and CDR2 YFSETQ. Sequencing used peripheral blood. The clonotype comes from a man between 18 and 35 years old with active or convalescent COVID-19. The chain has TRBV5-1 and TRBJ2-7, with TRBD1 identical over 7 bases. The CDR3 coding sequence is TGCGCCAGCAGCTTGGAAGGGGGCAGGTACGAGCAGTACTTC. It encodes CASSLEGGRYEQYF.